The source of this T cell receptor beta chain is a study of regulatory T cells in long-lasting Graves disease. The CDR3 contains 15 residues. With V trimmed by 4 bases and J by 7 bases, 7 bases remained unmatched. Germline V gene lookup returns CDR1 MDHEN and CDR2 SYDVKM. Time point reported: newly diagnosed GD, antithyroid drugs for less than 3 months. The TCR library was prepared using RNA isolated from PBMCs. There are many counts of this clonotype. HTBI primers from iRepertoire and Arm-PCR of CDR3 regions yielded the TCR beta libraries. TCRdb itself ran the multiplex PCR reads through MiXCR, one entry per CDR3 protein. The sample includes around 450,000 distinct CDR3 sequences, 15% to 20% of them seen just once. This same sample was also part of a study on T cells in Graves' hyperthyroidism and ophthalmopathy.

The chain recombines TRBV28 with TRBJ2-7, with 13 bases that match TRBD2. This TCR was recovered from a man aged 40-49 years with Graves disease. The source material was peripheral blood mononuclear cells (PBMCs), sampled at new diagnosis, from a patient treated with antithyroid drugs. CDR3 DNA: TGTGCCAGCAGTTCCCCGACTAGCGGGAGGAATGAGCAGTACTTC. Its protein is CASSSPTSGRNEQYF.